The following is a T cell receptor beta chain sequence with its context. This clone was counted between two and nine times. Its antigen remains undetermined. Base qualities are not provided; no much larger clone lies one nucleotide away. These data originate in a study of tumor-infiltrating lymphocytes in localized non-small cell lung cancer (dated by TCRdb to the early 2020s). Background for the entire study: Several histologies were represented in the cohort, which also included both smokers and never-smokers as well as patients whose samples were collected after neoadjuvant chemotherapy. Each patient provided resected tumor tissue plus uninvolved lung tissue from the same patient, with the uninvolved lung tissue described as non-adjacent to the tumor. Flow cytometry, multiplex immunofluorescence, RNA-seq, exome sequencing and proteomics were applied to the same patients as TCR sequencing, which was one of several integrated assays. The overall ICON cohort was composed of around 150 surgical patients with localized non-small cell lung cancer whose tumors were resected. A total of some 50 patients were included in the paired tumor versus uninvolved lung comparison of immunoSEQ T-cell fraction. Summary of the overall study and its limitations: TCRbeta sequencing supported higher T cell infiltration in tumors than in uninvolved lung tissue, consistent with immunofluorescence CD3 counts. Assay coverage differed among patients according to how much tissue was available, so only a subset of the cohort had TCR sequencing. Because different assays used different pieces of the same tissue, intratumor heterogeneity could not be separated from technical variation. No difference in TCR-derived T-cell fraction was observed between the flow cytometry-defined immunotypes IM1 (good prognosis) and IM2 (poor prognosis).

ICON enrollment began in 2016, and the last patient was enrolled in the second half of 2018. Fresh tumor and matched uninvolved tissue for in-depth immune analyses, including TCR sequencing, were collected from a subcohort of around 76 patients. No cell sorting was done, and TCR sequencing was instead run on DNA isolated from bulk tissue. The immunoSEQ assay used for TCR sequencing gave the T-cell fraction in both tumor and uninvolved lung tissue. Turning to the authors' computational methods: For survival analysis, patients were split into high (upper tertile) and low (lower two tertiles) T-cell fraction groups and compared by log-rank test. A signed-rank test was used to test differences in T-cell fraction between paired tumor and uninvolved lung samples. The immuneACCESS repertoire file appears here via TCRdb, limited to in-frame rearrangements. These files lack a portion of the clones; in checked studies, under half of the deficit traces to unresolved V genes, and the cause of the others is not known. The DNA was the basis for D and trimming; V, J and clone size are from that table. Here the sample has thousands of clones; about 70% occur a single time. Around 7.1% of the sample comes from the top ten.

V and J lose 5 bases and 0 bases, and a span of 10 bases separates them. The germline V gene gives CDR1 as SGHTA and CDR2 as FQGNSA. Taken from cysteine to phenylalanine, the CDR3 has 14 residues. Just the 42-base CDR3 DNA is kept, in frame starting at base 1. This chain joins TRBV7-2 to TRBJ1-1; a confident D gene designation cannot be given. Sequencing input: uninvolved lung tissue not adjacent to the tumor. This sequence originates from a human donor with non-small cell lung cancer. Read as DNA, the sequence is TGTGCCAGCAGCCCCCGCGGGGTGAACACTGAAGCTTTCTTT. Its protein product is CASSPRGVNTEAFF.